Sequencing of this TCR beta chain was carried out in a study of T cells after posttransplantation cyclophosphamide. Here immunoSEQ multiplex PCR was the method, and the copy in TCRdb shows in-frame clones only, minus some. The sample holds some 61,000 clones, roughly 93% seen once. General study points: Recipient CMV seropositivity and CMV reactivation strongly tracked TRB clonality. Skin or GI-infiltrating T cells shared few TRB sequences with blood.

This clone was detected a few times. Its antigen is not known. Source material: PBMCs. The receptor's source is a woman in her 30s in good health and a related stem cell transplant donor.

The CDR3 sequence: CASSSRDRVTNTEAFF. The CDR3 nucleotides are TGCGCCAGCAGCTCCAGGGACCGGGTGACAAACACTGAAGCTTTCTTT. This rearrangement joins TRBV5-1 to TRBJ1-1, with a weak D call TRBD1 (5 bases). The CDR3 covers 16 residues. Germline values: CDR1 SGHRS, CDR2 YFSETQ. The V end lost 3 bases, the J end lost 2 bases, and 17 bases lay between the germline ends.